This TCR beta chain stems from a study of tumor and adjacent non-tumor tissue in lung cancer. Study at large: Each sample yielded roughly 4 million productive TCRbeta reads on average. The study, taken as a whole, reports: TCR diversity was significantly greater in tumor than normal lung tissue. Top 100 clones took a larger repertoire share in normal lung.

A modified ARM-PCR protocol with three rounds of nested PCR amplified TCRbeta. One entry per CDR3 protein, called by TCRdb with MiXCR from the multiplex PCR reads. The profile covers about 80,000 distinct CDR3 sequences, with roughly 72% appearing a single time and approximately 9% taken by the ten largest. No cell sorting was done before RNA was extracted from the tissue. V lost 1 base, J lost 4 bases, and 5 bases lay in between. The length of the CDR3 is 13 residues. The germline gives CDR1 SGHAT, CDR2 FQNNGV. Relative to its sample, this clonotype is large (0.1 to 1%). The target antigen is unknown.

Specimen: lung tumor tissue. This chain connects TRBV11-2 to TRBJ2-1; D possibly corresponds to TRBD2 (5 bases). The clonotype was recovered from a woman aged 40-49 years with non-small cell lung cancer. CDR3 coding DNA: TGTGCCAGCAGCTTAGGAGGGTACAATGAGCAGTTCTTC. Translating it yields CASSLGGYNEQFF.